This is a list of T cell receptor beta chains from one sample in a study of blood T cell repertoires in COVID-19. Method: immunoSEQ multiplex PCR; TCRdb's copy keeps in-frame clones and lacks some. The sample contains about 160,000 clones, approximately 85% of which appear only once. Sequencing was carried out using peripheral blood. All receptors come from an older man with COVID-19, enrolled during active disease. CDR3s include the opening cysteine and the closing phenylalanine or tryptophan. The order of the fields is J gene, D gene, clone size, V gene, CDR3 protein, CDR3 DNA. The D gene is left open where the match is weak. Only part of the rows carry a size: once, few, many, or a class if the clone is expanded.

>TRBJ1-1|-|-|TRBV19
CASNNRNTEAFF
TGTGCCAGTAATAACAGGAACACTGAAGCTTTCTTT
>TRBJ2-1|-|-|TRBV6-1
CASSEADWRGEQFF
TGTGCCAGCAGTGAAGCGGACTGGAGGGGTGAGCAGTTCTTC
>TRBJ1-2|-|-|TRBV29-1
CSVDLLQGNYGYTF
TGCAGCGTTGATCTCCTACAGGGCAACTATGGCTACACCTTC
>TRBJ2-5|TRBD2|-|TRBV3-1/TRBV3-2
CASRGLAGGRSMETQYF
TGTGCCAGTCGCGGACTAGCGGGGGGGCGTTCCATGGAGACCCAGTACTTC
>TRBJ1-5|TRBD1|-|TRBV5-5
CASSSWTGPNQPQHF
TGTGCCAGCAGCTCCTGGACAGGGCCCAATCAGCCCCAGCATTTT
>TRBJ1-4|-|-|TRBV5-4
CASSPYRDLTNEKLFF
TGTGCCAGCAGCCCTTACAGGGACCTAACTAATGAAAAACTGTTTTTT
>TRBJ1-6|-|once|TRBV2
CASSDYRNSPLHF
TGTGCCAGCAGTGATTACAGGAATTCACCCCTCCACTTT
>TRBJ2-1|-|-|TRBV12-1
CASSSRGNEQFF
TGTGCCAGCAGCTCAAGGGGGAATGAGCAGTTCTTC
>TRBJ2-7|-|once|TRBV9
CASSVLVGPGYEQYF
TGTGCCAGCAGCGTCCTAGTAGGCCCCGGCTACGAGCAGTACTTC
>TRBJ2-7|-|-|TRBV5-1
CASSSTGTSSYEQYF
TGCGCCAGCAGCTCAACGGGGACAAGCTCCTACGAGCAGTACTTC
>TRBJ2-5|-|-|TRBV2
CASGGDNQETQYF
TGTGCCAGCGGAGGGGATAACCAAGAGACCCAGTACTTC
>TRBJ2-3|TRBD2|few|TRBV19
CASTSGGDADTQYF
TGTGCCAGCACGAGCGGGGGGGATGCAGATACGCAGTATTTT
>TRBJ1-5|-|once|TRBV11-1
CASSSGLNQPQHF
TGTGCCAGCAGCTCGGGTCTCAATCAGCCCCAGCATTTT
>TRBJ1-2|TRBD1|-|TRBV7-8
CASSLSTHYRGNYGYTF
TGTGCCAGCAGCTTATCTACCCACTACAGGGGGAACTATGGCTACACCTTC
>TRBJ2-7|-|once|TRBV11-3
CASRRGSDEQYF
TGTGCCAGCAGAAGGGGTTCGGACGAGCAGTACTTC
>TRBJ1-2|-|-|TRBV19
CASSRGFGNYGYTF
TGTGCCAGTAGTCGGGGATTCGGAAACTATGGCTACACCTTC
>TRBJ1-2|-|once|TRBV6-6
CASREGGSNYGYTF
TGTGCCAGCAGGGAAGGCGGATCTAACTATGGCTACACCTTC
>TRBJ2-5|-|-|TRBV6-5
CASTRQNGQTQYF
TGTGCCAGCACCCGGCAGAATGGGCAGACCCAGTACTTC
>TRBJ2-2|-|few|TRBV5-1
CASSWGQNTGELFF
TGCGCCAGCAGCTGGGGACAGAACACCGGGGAGCTGTTTTTT
>TRBJ2-5|-|-|TRBV12-5
CASGLATGIETQYF
TGTGCTAGTGGTTTAGCCACAGGGATAGAGACCCAGTACTTC
>TRBJ2-2|-|-|TRBV5-1
CASSLGEAGTGELFF
TGCGCCAGCAGCTTGGGAGAAGCGGGCACCGGGGAGCTGTTTTTT